This T cell receptor (beta chain) was profiled in a study of blood T cell repertoires in COVID-19. Study-wide background: The origin of the acute and convalescent COVID-19 samples was the United States, Italy and Spain. PBMCs, B-cell-depleted T cells, or T cells were the source of the cDNA or gDNA that made up the material.

The germline gives CDR1 KGHSH, CDR2 LQKENI. Trimming removed 3 bases from V and 4 bases from J; junction bases left unmatched: 9. The CDR3 is 16 amino acids. Authors' data handling: The assay estimated nucleated cells by amplifying reference gene primers. Using immunoSEQ multiplex PCR, the repertoire was profiled, and TCRdb retains in-frame clones only, with some absent. That table supplies the V and J calls and clone size; D and trimming were determined from the DNA. Altogether roughly 290,000 clones are present, over 75% being singletons, with the ten largest covering approximately 8.1%. The chain combines TRBV18 with TRBJ2-7, with 10 bases fitting TRBD2. The sequencing input was peripheral blood. This clonotype was sampled from a woman in her 50s who had recovered from COVID-19. Written as DNA, the CDR3 is TGTGCCAGCTCACCCTCACTAGCGGGGAGCTTTTACGAGCAGTACTTC. Protein sequence: CASSPSLAGSFYEQYF.